This TCR beta chain is drawn from a study of cytomegalovirus exposure and HLA in healthy donors. Whole-study findings and limits: Reports credit the classifier with highly specific, highly sensitive diagnosis of cytomegalovirus status. Earlier analysis looked at TCR beta V segments, and most were productive about 90% or about 30% of the time.

The CDR3 is 16 amino acids. In germline, CDR1 is KGHSH, CDR2 LQKENI. The ends lost 2 bases at V and 1 base at J; junction bases unmatched: 4. Primers included in the PCR were 60 Vbeta and 13 Jbeta primers. TCRdb's table, derived via immunoSEQ multiplex PCR, lists solely in-frame clones and lacks some. This sample's clone table lists more than 70,000 clones. Remarks on this clone: Its specificity is unknown.

The sequenced material came from PBMCs. This receptor was taken from an older woman in good health and CMV-seronegative. V and J are TRBV18 and TRBJ1-3; 8 nucleotides line up with TRBD1. DNA of the CDR3: TGTGCCAGCTCACCAGAGGACAGGGCATCTGGAAACACCATATATTTT. Translation gives CASSPEDRASGNTIYF.